What follows are 17 T cell receptor beta chains derived from one specimen sequenced in a study of blood T cell repertoires in COVID-19. Measured with immunoSEQ multiplex PCR; TCRdb has only the in-frame clones, and not every one. Of approximately 130,000 clones in the sample, 70% to 80% were seen once. Sequencing was carried out using peripheral blood. The receptors here all came from a human donor in a cohort sampled during active COVID-19.

The CDR3 DNA sequence: TGCGCCAGCAGCCCTGCGGGACAGGGTTTTGGTGAGCAGTTCTTC. This codes for CASSPAGQGFGEQFF. V and J are TRBV5-1 and TRBJ2-1; 9 bases line up with TRBD1. With V trimmed by 4 bases and J by 9 bases, 11 bases remained unmatched. Germline V gene lookup returns CDR1 SGHRS and CDR2 YFSETQ. This CDR3 has 15 residues.

The chain is built from TRBV11-3 and TRBJ2-2; a weak D match, TRBD2 (6 bases). The V end lost 4 bases, the J end lost 4 bases, and 7 bases lay between the germline ends. The CDR3 length is 13 residues. CDR1 is SGHNT, CDR2 YENEEA, per germline. CDR3 bases: TGTGCCAGCAGCTGGGACTTCACCGGGGAGCTGTTTTTT. It translates to CASSWDFTGELFF.

This sequence joins TRBV13 and TRBJ2-7, with 8 bases matching TRBD1. The CDR3 sequence is 15 residues long. J was trimmed by 6 bases and V by 5 bases; bases with no gene match: 12. The germline CDR1 and CDR2 sequences are PRHDT and FYEKMQ (reference sequence). The CDR3 coding sequence is TGTGCCAGCAGCCCGCGGACAGGGTCTCGGGGCGAGCAGTACTTC. Translating gives CASSPRTGSRGEQYF.

V is TRBV6-1 and J is TRBJ1-5; D is unresolved. The V and J ends lost 2 bases and 3 bases respectively, with 8 bases between them. CDR1 and CDR2 (germline): MNHNS, SASEGT. This CDR3 is 14 amino acids long. The CDR3 sequence is CASSEISVNQPQHF. CDR3 DNA sequence: TGTGCCAGCAGTGAAATCAGTGTCAATCAGCCCCAGCATTTT.

The chain uses TRBV25-1 and TRBJ1-1; no clear D. The CDR3 sequence is 11 residues long. The V and J ends lost 4 bases and 9 bases respectively, with 9 bases between them. The germline CDR1 and CDR2 sequences are MGHDK and SYGVNS. The CDR3 DNA sequence: TGTGCCAGCAGTGGAGGGAGAAAAGCTTTCTTT. Protein: CASSGGRKAFF.

V gene TRBV5-4 combines with J gene TRBJ1-2; D perhaps matches TRBD1 (5 bases). Per germline, CDR1 SGHNT and CDR2 YYREEE (reference sequence). Trimming removed 0 bases at V and 4 bases at J, with 13 bases between. The CDR3 has 15 amino acids. The CDR3 DNA reads TGTGCCAGCAGCTTGGCTGGTAGGCAGGGCTATGGCTACACCTTC. The encoded protein is CASSLAGRQGYGYTF.

The count of this clone is one. The V call is TRBV24-1, the J call TRBJ2-7; weak D call: TRBD2 (6 bases). Per the germline V gene, CDR1 is KGHDR and CDR2 is SFDVKD. V lost 4 bases, J lost 7 bases, and 10 bases lay in between. There are 12 residues in the CDR3. The chain's CDR3 is CATSEEGDEQYF. For the CDR3, the DNA is TGTGCCACCAGTGAGGAGGGCGATGAGCAGTACTTC.

V gene TRBV5-1 combines with J gene TRBJ1-2; 9 bases match TRBD1. Germline lookup yields CDR1 SGHRS and CDR2 YFSETQ. The V and J ends lost 0 bases and 5 bases, in that order; junction bases with no gene match: 8. This CDR3 comprises 16 residues. CDR3 region: CASSLGTGDTSYGYTF. CDR3 nucleotide sequence: TGCGCCAGCAGCTTGGGGACAGGGGATACTTCGTATGGCTACACCTTC.

The chain employs TRBV27 and TRBJ1-1, with TRBD1 as a possible D gene (5 bases). CDR3 length: 13 amino acids. Between the trimmed V and J ends, which lost 3 bases and 3 bases, there was a span of 8 bases. Looked up from germline, CDR1 is MNHEY and CDR2 is SMNVEV (reference sequence). The CDR3, as DNA: TGTGCCAGCAGTTTTCCGGGGGACACTGAAGCTTTCTTT. Translated: CASSFPGDTEAFF.

V usage is TRBV16 and J usage is TRBJ2-5, with 11 positions matching TRBD1. CDR1 is KGHSY and CDR2 is FQNENV in the germline V gene. V lost 3 bases, J lost 7 bases, and 7 bases stayed unmatched. CDR3 size: 15 residues. The CDR3 protein is CASSQSGTGGRTQYF. In DNA form, the CDR3 reads TGTGCCAGCAGCCAGTCCGGGACAGGGGGGAGGACCCAGTACTTC.

This chain connects TRBV28 to TRBJ2-5, with D possibly matching TRBD2 (6 bases). Trimming pared 8 bases from V and 5 bases from J, leaving 15 bases between. The CDR3 totals 13 residues. Germline V gene lookup returns CDR1 MDHEN and CDR2 SYDVKM. CDR3 in DNA: TGTGCCAGCGCGGACTACAACCTTGAGACCCAGTACTTC. Protein sequence: CASADYNLETQYF. Filled out from reference TRBV28 and TRBJ2-5, the complete variable domain reads DVKVTQSSRYLVKRTGEKVFLECVQDMDHENMFWYRQDPGLGLRLIYFSYDVKMKEKGDIPEGYSVSREKKERFSLILESASTNQTSMYLCASADYNLETQYFGPGTRLLVL.

The chain uses TRBV30 and TRBJ2-7; no definite D call. The CDR3 runs 11 residues. Germline V gene data show CDR1 as GTSNPN and CDR2 as SVGIG (reference sequence). The V gene lost 0 bases and the J gene lost 6 bases, with 6 bases spanning the gap. CDR3 loop: CAWSVPGEQYF. Written as DNA, the CDR3 is TGTGCCTGGAGTGTCCCCGGCGAGCAGTACTTC. Filled out from reference TRBV30 and TRBJ2-7, the complete variable domain reads SQTIHQWPATLVQPVGSPLSLECTVEGTSNPNLYWYRQAAGRGLQLLFYSVGIGQISSEVPQNLSASRPQDRQFILSSKKLLLSDSGFYLCAWSVPGEQYFGPGTRLTVT.

This chain connects TRBV5-1 to TRBJ2-7, with 10 bases lining up with TRBD2. Germline assignment: CDR1 SGHRS and CDR2 YFSETQ. J lost 2 bases, V lost 4 bases, and 6 bases had no gene match. The CDR3 totals 15 residues. This chain's CDR3 is CASSLPGLATYEQYF. The CDR3 DNA is TGCGCCAGCAGCCTACCGGGACTAGCGACCTACGAGCAGTACTTC.

This chain uses TRBV19 with TRBJ2-5; 7 positions agree with TRBD2. V lost 1 base to trimming and J lost 1 base; unmatched junction nucleotides: 3. The CDR3 spans 15 residues. Germline V gives CDR1 LNHDA, CDR2 SQIVND (reference sequence). CDR3 region: CASSIGGGVQETQYF. The CDR3 DNA follows: TGTGCCAGTAGTATAGGGGGAGGGGTCCAAGAGACCCAGTACTTC.

V and J are TRBV2 and TRBJ1-3; tentative D call: TRBD1 (6 bases). This CDR3 region has 15 residues. Trimming left V 5 bases short and J 0 bases short, with 11 bases between. Germline CDR1 is SNHLY and CDR2 is FYNNEI. This CDR3 is CASSTGTFSGNTIYF. The CDR3 DNA reads TGTGCCAGCAGTACCGGGACATTCTCTGGAAACACCATATATTTT. Looking up the rest from reference TRBV2 and TRBJ1-3 gives the full variable domain: EPEVTQTPSHQVTQMGQEVILRCVPISNHLYFYWYRQILGQKVEFLVSFYNNEISEKSEIFDDQFSVERPDGSNFTLKIRSTKLEDSAMYFCASSTGTFSGNTIYFGEGSWLTVV.

The CDR3 loop reads CASSPGTGNSNQPQHF. The CDR3 DNA is TGTGCCAGCTCACCAGGGACAGGTAATAGCAATCAGCCCCAGCATTTT. The gene calls are TRBV18 and TRBJ1-5; TRBD1 matches at 8 bases. V lost 2 bases to trimming and J lost 0 bases; unmatched junction nucleotides: 3. The germline CDR1 and CDR2 sequences are KGHSH and LQKENI. The CDR3 covers 16 residues.

V usage is TRBV2 and J usage is TRBJ1-5; D is possibly TRBD1 (6 bases). This CDR3 is built from 15 residues. The V end was cut by 7 bases, the J end by 1 base, with 14 bases between. Per the germline V gene, CDR1 is SNHLY and CDR2 is FYNNEI. The CDR3 coding sequence is TGTGCCAGCACCGAGGGGGGGAGGAGCAATCAGCCCCAGCATTTT. Amino acid sequence: CASTEGGRSNQPQHF.